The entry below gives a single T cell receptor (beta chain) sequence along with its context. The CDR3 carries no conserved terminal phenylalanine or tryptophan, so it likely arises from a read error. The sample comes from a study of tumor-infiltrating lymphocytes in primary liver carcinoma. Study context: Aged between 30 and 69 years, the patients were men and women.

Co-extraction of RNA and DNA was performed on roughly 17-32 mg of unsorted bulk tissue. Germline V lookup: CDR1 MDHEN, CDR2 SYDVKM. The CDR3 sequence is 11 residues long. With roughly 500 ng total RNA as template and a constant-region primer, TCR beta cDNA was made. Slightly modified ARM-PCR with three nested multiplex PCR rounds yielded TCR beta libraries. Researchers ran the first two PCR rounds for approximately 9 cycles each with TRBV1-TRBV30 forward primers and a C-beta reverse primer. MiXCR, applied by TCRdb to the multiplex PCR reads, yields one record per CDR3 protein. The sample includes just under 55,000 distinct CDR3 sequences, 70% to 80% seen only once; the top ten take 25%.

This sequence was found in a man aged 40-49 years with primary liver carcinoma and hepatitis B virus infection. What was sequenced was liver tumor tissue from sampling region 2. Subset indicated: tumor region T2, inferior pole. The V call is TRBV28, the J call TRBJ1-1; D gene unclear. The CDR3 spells CANSLGTEAFV. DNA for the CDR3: TGTGCCAACAGTTTGGGGACTGAAGCTTTCGTT.